This T cell receptor beta chain was observed in a study of response to subunit inactivated influenza vaccine. This clonotype turned up a few times. Its antigen is unknown. Whole-study findings and limits: Authors suggested each seasonal influenza vaccination recruits few new T cells.

TCRdb independently ran MiXCR on the RT-PCR reads; one entry per CDR3 protein. This sample has 700,000 to 900,000 distinct CDR3 sequences, with 20% to 25% found just once. The J segment lost 6 bases and the V segment lost 4 bases, leaving 9 bases of the junction unmatched. The CDR3 spans 15 residues. Germline CDR1 is SGHRS and CDR2 is YFSETQ. This sequence originates from a man between 50 and 59 years old who received an inactivated influenza vaccine. The chain links TRBV5-1 to TRBJ2-1, with 8 bases lining up with TRBD1. Sequences were derived from PBMCs from blood, sampled roughly 5 days after vaccination. In nucleotides, the CDR3 is TGCGCCAGCAGCCGTACGCAGGGGGCGAGCAATGAGCAGTTCTTC. Protein product: CASSRTQGASNEQFF. The full variable domain, completed using reference TRBV5-1 and TRBJ2-1, is KAGVTQTPRYLIKTRGQQVTLSCSPISGHRSVSWYQQTPGQGLQFLFEYFSETQRNKGNFPGRFSGRQFSNSRSEMNVSTLELGDSALYLCASSRTQGASNEQFFGPGTRLTVL.